The 13 T cell receptor beta chains listed next were all sequenced from one sample in a study of cytomegalovirus exposure and HLA in healthy donors. A multiplex PCR was run with 60 Vbeta primers and 13 Jbeta primers. TCRdb's table, derived via immunoSEQ multiplex PCR, lists solely in-frame clones and lacks some. In the table there are roughly 140,000 clones, more than 75% of which are singletons. The sample was PBMCs. The receptors here all came from a young man in good health and CMV-seronegative.

This sequence joins TRBV7-9 and TRBJ2-1, with D tentatively TRBD1 (6 bases). The germline V gene encodes CDR1 SEHNR and CDR2 FQNEAQ (reference sequence). V was cut by 6 bases and J by 2 bases, with 17 bases left in between. There are 16 residues in the CDR3. CDR3 protein: CASSLYRTETYNEQFF. CDR3 coding DNA: TGTGCCAGCAGTCTCTACCGGACAGAGACCTACAATGAGCAGTTCTTC.

The chain has TRBV14 and TRBJ2-7; possibly TRBD1 for D (5 bases). Per the germline V gene, CDR1 is SGHDN and CDR2 is FVKESK. The ends were cut back, 1 base at V and 2 bases at J, with 6 bases in the middle. This CDR3 region has 13 residues. The CDR3 DNA reads TGTGCCAGCAGCCAAGTGACAGCCTACGAGCAGTACTTC. The encoded protein is CASSQVTAYEQYF. The variable domain in full, completed from reference TRBV14 and TRBJ2-7, reads EAGVTQFPSHSVIEKGQTVTLRCDPISGHDNLYWYRRVMGKEIKFLLHFVKESKQDESGMPNNRFLAERTGGTYSTLKVQPAELEDSGVYFCASSQVTAYEQYFGPGTRLTVT.

This clone came up a few times. The gene calls are TRBV29-1 and TRBJ2-7; TRBD2 is a possible D gene (6 bases). V was trimmed by 4 bases and J by 6 bases, leaving 10 bases between them. CDR3 size: 11 residues. CDR1 is SQVTM and CDR2 is ANQGSEA in the germline V gene. CDR3 DNA: TGCAGCGTTGTGGAGGGGCTCGAGCAGTACTTC. It specifies CSVVEGLEQYF.

This clone was recorded a few times. CDR3 bases: TGTGCCGGACAGGGCCCCGGGGAGCTGTTTTTT. It specifies CAGQGPGELFF. This sequence joins TRBV28 and TRBJ2-2; 8 bases align to TRBD1. The junction had 2 bases not matched to a gene; V was cut back by 11 bases and J by 6 bases. The germline V gene encodes CDR1 MDHEN and CDR2 SYDVKM. CDR3 length: 11 residues.

The chain has TRBV5-1 and TRBJ2-3; 7 positions agree with TRBD2. The V segment lost 0 bases and the J segment 1 base; nucleotides outside the gene matches: 5. This CDR3 region has 16 residues. CDR1 and CDR2 (germline): SGHRS, YFSETQ. The CDR3 region is CASSLGGGSRTDTQYF. CDR3 DNA sequence: TGCGCCAGCAGCTTGGGGGGGGGTTCGCGCACAGATACGCAGTATTTT.

The chain recombines TRBV5-1 with TRBJ2-1; 13 nucleotides line up with TRBD2. Germline V CDR1 and CDR2: SGHRS, YFSETQ. The CDR3 spans 15 residues. Trimming at V came to 4 bases and at J to 9 bases, leaving 7 bases not matched to a gene. In nucleotides, the CDR3 is TGCGCCAGCAGCCCAGGACTAGCGGGAGTGGGTGAGCAGTTCTTC. Its translation is CASSPGLAGVGEQFF.

This chain uses TRBV4-2 with TRBJ2-1; 7 nucleotides match TRBD2. V lost 0 bases, J lost 8 bases, and 10 bases stayed unmatched. Germline CDR1 reads LGHNA; CDR2 reads YNFKEQ. The CDR3 runs 16 residues. The CDR3 loop is CASSQDLAGAAYEQFF. CDR3 in DNA: TGTGCCAGCAGCCAAGATCTTGCGGGAGCGGCCTATGAGCAGTTCTTC.

This clone showed up just once. The gene calls are TRBV29-1 and TRBJ2-1, with TRBD2 matching over 11 bases. Unmatched junction bases numbered 2, after V lost 6 bases and J lost 4 bases. The CDR3 extends over 13 amino acids. Germline V CDR1 and CDR2: SQVTM, ANQGSEA. CDR3 sequence: CSVRTSGYNEQFF. The CDR3 DNA reads TGCAGCGTACGGACTAGCGGGTACAATGAGCAGTTCTTC.

The chain uses TRBV5-6 and TRBJ2-7; 8 bases fit TRBD1. The germline CDR1 and CDR2 sequences are SGHDT and YYEEEE. The V segment lost 3 bases and the J segment 3 bases; nucleotides outside the gene matches: 2. This CDR3 has 13 residues. The CDR3 DNA sequence: TGTGCCAGCAGCTACGACAGGGGCTACGAGCAGTACTTC. Protein: CASSYDRGYEQYF. Full variable domain (outside the CDR3, taken from reference TRBV5-6 and TRBJ2-7): DAGVTQSPTHLIKTRGQQVTLRCSPKSGHDTVSWYQQALGQGPQFIFQYYEEEERQRGNFPDRFSGHQFPNYSSELNVNALLLGDSALYLCASSYDRGYEQYFGPGTRLTVT.

The chain carries TRBV14 and TRBJ2-7; TRBD1 matches at 10 bases. The CDR3 length is 17 residues. Germline assignment: CDR1 SGHDN and CDR2 FVKESK. V lost 0 bases, J lost 5 bases, and 10 bases stayed unmatched. The CDR3 sequence is CASSQDVMRDRGHEQYF. The DNA for the CDR3 is TGTGCCAGCAGCCAAGATGTCATGAGGGACAGGGGCCACGAGCAGTACTTC.

This clone was counted a single time. CDR3 DNA sequence: TGTGCCAGCAGTTTGACAGGAGACACAGATACGCAGTATTTT. As protein: CASSLTGDTDTQYF. The chain recombines TRBV28 with TRBJ2-3, with D maybe TRBD1 (6 bases). CDR3 length equals 14 residues. The V gene lost 3 bases and the J gene lost 2 bases, with 9 bases spanning the gap. Per germline, CDR1 MDHEN and CDR2 SYDVKM.

The rearrangement links TRBV18 to TRBJ2-3; TRBD2 matches at 11 bases. Losses at the gene ends were 3 bases for V and 2 bases for J; bases not matched to a gene: 4. CDR1 KGHSH and CDR2 LQKENI come from the germline V gene. The CDR3 spans 16 residues. The CDR3 DNA reads TGTGCCAGCTCACCTCAACTAGCGGGGGACACAGATACGCAGTATTTT. The encoded protein is CASSPQLAGDTDTQYF.

The rearrangement joins TRBV6-1 to TRBJ1-6, with TRBD1 matching 8 bases. Germline CDR1 reads MNHNS; CDR2 reads SASEGT. This CDR3 contains 15 residues. The V and J ends lost 1 base and 8 bases, in that order; junction bases with no gene match: 4. CDR3 in amino acids: CASSEVKQGDSPLHF. The CDR3 DNA sequence: TGTGCCAGCAGTGAAGTGAAACAGGGGGATTCACCCCTCCACTTT.